Listed below are T cell receptor beta chains from one sample, sequenced in a study of cytomegalovirus exposure and HLA in healthy donors. Repertoires were generated with immunoSEQ multiplex PCR, while TCRdb's copy carries only in-frame clones and drops some. Recorded for this sample: about 160,000 clones. The sequenced sample was PBMCs. The receptors originated from a woman aged 55-69 years in good health and CMV-seronegative. Both conserved end residues are part of each CDR3. Each record gives: V gene, J gene, CDR3 protein.

>TRBV25-1|TRBJ1-1
CASSESSRPNTEAFF
>TRBV19|TRBJ1-2
CASSIRGHGYTF
>TRBV5-5|TRBJ2-1
CASSLVGTSLDEQFF
>TRBV7-2|TRBJ2-7
CASSGWTGLANEQYF
>TRBV5-1|TRBJ2-5
CASSTQGGETQYF
>TRBV14|TRBJ2-1
CASSQDVHSPYNEQFF
>TRBV11-2|TRBJ2-7
CASNLLGGGLYEQYF
>TRBV11-3|TRBJ1-1
CASSKQGYAEAFF
>TRBV5-8|TRBJ2-7
CASSLLYGSGMPYYEQYF
>TRBV2|TRBJ1-3
CASSRSEGQGNTIYF
>TRBV2|TRBJ1-5
CASSGNRDRGQPQHF
>TRBV5-1|TRBJ2-7
CASSLGQLIYEQYF
>TRBV5-4|TRBJ2-1
CASSLEGGSAYNEQFF
>TRBV30|TRBJ2-5
CAWRGLKGDFQETQYF
>TRBV15|TRBJ1-4
CATSRTDRSNEKLFF
>TRBV6-5|TRBJ1-1
CASSQEGGTEAFF
>TRBV18|TRBJ1-1
CASSPTTGREAFF
>TRBV5-1|TRBJ2-1
CASSFGTGDNEQFF
>TRBV15|TRBJ1-1
CATSFRFRTEAFF
>TRBV7-8|TRBJ2-5
CASSLVAEQETQYF
>TRBV7-2|TRBJ2-7
CASSLTGRLFEQYF
>TRBV4-1|TRBJ2-7
CASSQDGHSPYEQYF
>TRBV5-8|TRBJ2-2
CASRRRQGVDTGELFF
>TRBV6-6|TRBJ1-2
CASSQTGDYGYTF
>TRBV10-3|TRBJ1-1
CAISDPGVKDDEAFF